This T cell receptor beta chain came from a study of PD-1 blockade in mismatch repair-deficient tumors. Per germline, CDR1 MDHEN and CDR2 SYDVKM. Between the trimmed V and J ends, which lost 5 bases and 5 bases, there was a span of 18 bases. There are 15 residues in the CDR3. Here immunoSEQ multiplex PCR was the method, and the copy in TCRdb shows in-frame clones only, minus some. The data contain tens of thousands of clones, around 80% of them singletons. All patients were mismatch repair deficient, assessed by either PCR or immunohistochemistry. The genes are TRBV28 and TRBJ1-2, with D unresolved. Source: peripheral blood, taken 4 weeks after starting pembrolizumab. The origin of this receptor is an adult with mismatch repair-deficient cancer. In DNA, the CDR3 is TGTGCCAGCAGTGGGCCCTCTTTAGGATTATATGGCTACACCTTC. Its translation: CASSGPSLGLYGYTF.